This TCR beta chain was sequenced in a study of cytomegalovirus exposure and HLA in healthy donors. Study background: HLA-typed donors were the source of around 85 million unique TCRs held in an early data release. Of around 400 genotyped donors, about 80% grouped in the Caucasian-associated ancestry cluster. Study results and limitations: Among TCR beta chains of equal frequency, HLA-associated ones were more clonally expanded in a later analysis.

PCR used 60 Vbeta primers and 13 Jbeta primers. Libraries were prepared by immunoSEQ multiplex PCR; TCRdb keeps only in-frame clonotypes and omits some of them. The repertoire consists of more than 85,000 clones, with about 79% occurring once and the leading ten covering around 3%. This CDR3 comprises 14 residues. Germline V gene sequence: CDR1 SGHTA, CDR2 FQGNSA. The J segment lost 8 bases and the V segment lost 4 bases, leaving 9 bases of the junction unmatched. A remark on this clone: The antigen remains unidentified.

The receptor's source is a male donor in good health and CMV-seropositive. The chain combines TRBV7-2 with TRBJ1-2; 8 bases line up with TRBD1. Sequencing used PBMCs. The CDR3 DNA reads TGTGCCAGCAGCTGGGGACAGGCCTCCGGCGGCTACACCTTC. Amino acid sequence: CASSWGQASGGYTF.